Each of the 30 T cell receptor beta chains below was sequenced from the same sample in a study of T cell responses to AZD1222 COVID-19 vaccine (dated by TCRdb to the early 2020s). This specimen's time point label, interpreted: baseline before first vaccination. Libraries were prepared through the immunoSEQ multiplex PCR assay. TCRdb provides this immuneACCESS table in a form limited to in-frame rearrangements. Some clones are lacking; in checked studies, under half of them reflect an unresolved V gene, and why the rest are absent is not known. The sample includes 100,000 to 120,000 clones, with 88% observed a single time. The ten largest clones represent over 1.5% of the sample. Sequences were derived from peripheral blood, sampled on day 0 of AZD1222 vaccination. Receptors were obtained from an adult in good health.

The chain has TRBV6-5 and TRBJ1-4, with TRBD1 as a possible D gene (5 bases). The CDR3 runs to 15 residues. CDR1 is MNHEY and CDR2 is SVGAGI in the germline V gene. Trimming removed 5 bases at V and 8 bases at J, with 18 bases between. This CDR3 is CASSPWTPGAEKLFF. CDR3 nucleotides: TGTGCCAGCAGTCCCTGGACACCCGGAGCAGAAAAACTGTTTTTT.

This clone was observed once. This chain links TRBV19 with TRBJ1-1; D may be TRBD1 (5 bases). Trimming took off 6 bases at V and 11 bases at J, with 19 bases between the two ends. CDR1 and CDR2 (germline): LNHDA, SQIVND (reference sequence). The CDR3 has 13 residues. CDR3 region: CASRRRQRSRAFF. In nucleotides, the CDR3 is TGTGCCAGTAGAAGACGACAGCGGTCTCGGGCTTTCTTT.

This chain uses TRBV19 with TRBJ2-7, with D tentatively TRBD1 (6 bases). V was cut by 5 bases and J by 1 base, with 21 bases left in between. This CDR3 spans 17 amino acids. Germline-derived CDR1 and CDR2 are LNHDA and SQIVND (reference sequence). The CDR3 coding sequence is TGTGCCAGTAGTCCGCTGGGTGGCAGGGGAGAGTCCTACGAGCAGTACTTC. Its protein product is CASSPLGGRGESYEQYF.

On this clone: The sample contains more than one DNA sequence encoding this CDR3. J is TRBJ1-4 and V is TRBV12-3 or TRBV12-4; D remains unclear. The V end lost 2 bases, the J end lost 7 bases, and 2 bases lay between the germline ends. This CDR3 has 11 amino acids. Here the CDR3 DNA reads TGTGCCAGCAGTTTAAGTGAAAAACTGTTTTTT. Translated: CASSLSEKLFF.

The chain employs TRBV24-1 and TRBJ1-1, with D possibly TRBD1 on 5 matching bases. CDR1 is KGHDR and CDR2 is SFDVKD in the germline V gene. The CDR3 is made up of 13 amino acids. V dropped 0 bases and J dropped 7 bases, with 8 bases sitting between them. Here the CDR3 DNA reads TGTGCCACCAGTGATTTGGCCGGGGGTGAAGCTTTCTTT. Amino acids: CATSDLAGGEAFF.

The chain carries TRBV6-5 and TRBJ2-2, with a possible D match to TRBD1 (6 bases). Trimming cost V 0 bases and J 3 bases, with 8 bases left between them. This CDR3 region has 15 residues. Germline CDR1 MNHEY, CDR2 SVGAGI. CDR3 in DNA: TGTGCCAGCAGTTACTCACAGGGATACACCGGGGAGCTGTTTTTT. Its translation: CASSYSQGYTGELFF.

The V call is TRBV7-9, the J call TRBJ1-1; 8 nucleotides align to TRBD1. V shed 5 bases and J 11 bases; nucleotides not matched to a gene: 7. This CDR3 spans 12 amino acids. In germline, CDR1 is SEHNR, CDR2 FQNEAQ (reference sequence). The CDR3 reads CASSQGQGIAFF. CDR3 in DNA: TGTGCCAGCAGCCAAGGACAGGGCATCGCTTTCTTT.

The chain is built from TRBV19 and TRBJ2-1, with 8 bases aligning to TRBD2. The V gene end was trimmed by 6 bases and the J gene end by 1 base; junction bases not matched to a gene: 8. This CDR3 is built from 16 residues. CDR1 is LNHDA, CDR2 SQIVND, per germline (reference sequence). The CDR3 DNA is TGTGCCAGTAGAGCTATCAGCGGGGGTTCCTACAATGAGCAGTTCTTC. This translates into CASRAISGGSYNEQFF.

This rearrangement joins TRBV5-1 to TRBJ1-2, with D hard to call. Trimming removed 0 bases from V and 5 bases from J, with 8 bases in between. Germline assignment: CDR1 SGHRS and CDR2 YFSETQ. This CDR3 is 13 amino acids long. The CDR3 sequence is CASSLESGYGYTF. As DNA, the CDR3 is TGCGCCAGCAGCTTGGAGAGCGGATATGGCTACACCTTC.

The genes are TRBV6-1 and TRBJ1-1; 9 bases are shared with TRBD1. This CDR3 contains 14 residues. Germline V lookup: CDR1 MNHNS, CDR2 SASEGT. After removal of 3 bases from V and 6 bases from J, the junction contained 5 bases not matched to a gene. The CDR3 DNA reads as TGTGCCAGCAGTGACACAGGGGGCTGGTCTGAAGCTTTCTTT. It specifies CASSDTGGWSEAFF.

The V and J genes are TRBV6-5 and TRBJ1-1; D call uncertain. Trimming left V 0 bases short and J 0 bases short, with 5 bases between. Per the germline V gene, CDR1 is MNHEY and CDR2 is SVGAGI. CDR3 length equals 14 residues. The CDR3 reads CASSYSRLNTEAFF. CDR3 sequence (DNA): TGTGCCAGCAGTTACTCCCGGTTGAACACTGAAGCTTTCTTT.

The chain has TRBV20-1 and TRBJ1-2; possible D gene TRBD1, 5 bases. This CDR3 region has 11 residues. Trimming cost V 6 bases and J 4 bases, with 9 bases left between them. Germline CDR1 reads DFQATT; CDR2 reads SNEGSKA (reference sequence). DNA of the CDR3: TGCAGTGCCCCAACAGGCTATGGCTACACCTTC. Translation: CSAPTGYGYTF.

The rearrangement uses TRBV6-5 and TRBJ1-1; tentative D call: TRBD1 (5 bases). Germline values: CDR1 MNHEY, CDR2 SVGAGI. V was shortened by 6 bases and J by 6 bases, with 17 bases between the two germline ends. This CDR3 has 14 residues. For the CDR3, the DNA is TGTGCCAGCAGCTCGACCTGGACACGACCTGAAGCTTTCTTT. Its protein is CASSSTWTRPEAFF.

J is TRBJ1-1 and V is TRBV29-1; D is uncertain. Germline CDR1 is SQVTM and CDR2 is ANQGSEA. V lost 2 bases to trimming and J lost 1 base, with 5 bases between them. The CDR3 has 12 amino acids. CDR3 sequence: CSVERQNTEAFF. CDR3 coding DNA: TGCAGCGTTGAACGGCAGAACACTGAAGCTTTCTTT.

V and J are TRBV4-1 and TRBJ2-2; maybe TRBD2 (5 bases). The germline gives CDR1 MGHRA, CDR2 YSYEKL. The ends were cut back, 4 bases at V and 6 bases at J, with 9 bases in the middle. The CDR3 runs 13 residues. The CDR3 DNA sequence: TGCGCCAGCAGCCCTCGGGGATCCGGGGAGCTGTTTTTT. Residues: CASSPRGSGELFF.

CDR3 sequence (DNA): TGTGCCTACTCTATGAGGCAGAAAGACTATGGCTACACCTTC. Residues: CAYSMRQKDYGYTF. The chain uses TRBV13 and TRBJ1-2; D remains ambiguous. The germline CDR1 and CDR2 sequences are PRHDT and FYEKMQ (reference sequence). Trimming left V 11 bases short and J 3 bases short, with 19 bases between. This CDR3 is 14 amino acids long.

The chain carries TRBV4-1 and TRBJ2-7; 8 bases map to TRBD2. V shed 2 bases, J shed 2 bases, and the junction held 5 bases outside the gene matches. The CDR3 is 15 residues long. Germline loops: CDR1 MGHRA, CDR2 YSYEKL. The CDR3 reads CASSQMTSETYEQYF. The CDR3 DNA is TGCGCCAGCAGCCAAATGACTAGCGAAACCTACGAGCAGTACTTC.

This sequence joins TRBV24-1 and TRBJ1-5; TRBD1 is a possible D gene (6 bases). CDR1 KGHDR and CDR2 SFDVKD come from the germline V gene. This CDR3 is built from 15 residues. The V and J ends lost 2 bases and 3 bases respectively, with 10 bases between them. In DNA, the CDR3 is TGTGCCACCAGTGATTCCGGACAGTACAATCAGCCCCAGCATTTT. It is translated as CATSDSGQYNQPQHF.

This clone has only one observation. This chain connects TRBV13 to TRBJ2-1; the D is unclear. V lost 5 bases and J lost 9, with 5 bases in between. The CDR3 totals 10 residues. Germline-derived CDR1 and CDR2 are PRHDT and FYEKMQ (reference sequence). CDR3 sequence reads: CASSRSEQFF. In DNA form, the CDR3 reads TGTGCCAGCAGCCGGAGTGAGCAGTTCTTC.

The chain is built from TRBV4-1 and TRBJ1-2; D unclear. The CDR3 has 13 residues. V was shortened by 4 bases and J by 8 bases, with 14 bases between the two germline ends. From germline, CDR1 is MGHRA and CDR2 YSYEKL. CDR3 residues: CASSPPGLRGYTF. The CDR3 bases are TGCGCCAGCAGCCCACCCGGCCTCAGAGGCTACACCTTC.

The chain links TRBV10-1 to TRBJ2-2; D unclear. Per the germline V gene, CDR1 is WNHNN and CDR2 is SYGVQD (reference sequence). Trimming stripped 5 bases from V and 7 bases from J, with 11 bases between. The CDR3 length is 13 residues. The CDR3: CASSPELGGELFF. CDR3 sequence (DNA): TGCGCCAGCAGTCCCGAGTTGGGCGGGGAGCTGTTTTTT.

CDR3: CASGGRDRVSEAFF. CDR3 nucleotides: TGTGCCAGCGGGGGGCGGGACAGGGTCTCTGAAGCTTTCTTT. The V and J genes are TRBV6-5 and TRBJ1-1; 9 bases are shared with TRBD1. The length of the CDR3 is 14 residues. Per germline, CDR1 MNHEY and CDR2 SVGAGI. V gave up 8 bases and J gave up 6 bases; unmatched junction bases: 10.

The CDR3 here is CATLRTGTSGAPLHF. The CDR3 DNA reads as TGTGCCACCCTCCGGACAGGGACTAGCGGGGCACCCCTCCACTTT. The J gene is TRBJ1-6, the V gene TRBV2; TRBD1 aligns across 8 bases. The trim removed 10 bases at V and 11 bases at J, leaving 16 bases unmatched. CDR1 and CDR2 from the germline V gene are SNHLY and FYNNEI. CDR3 size: 15 residues.

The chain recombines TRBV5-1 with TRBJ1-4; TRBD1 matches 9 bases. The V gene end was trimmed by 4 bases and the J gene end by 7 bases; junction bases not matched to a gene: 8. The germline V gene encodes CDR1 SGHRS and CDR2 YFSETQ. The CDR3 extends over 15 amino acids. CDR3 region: CASSARTGVVEKLFF. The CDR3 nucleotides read TGCGCCAGCAGCGCCCGGACAGGGGTAGTTGAAAAACTGTTTTTT. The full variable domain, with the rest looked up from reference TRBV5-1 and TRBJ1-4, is KAGVTQTPRYLIKTRGQQVTLSCSPISGHRSVSWYQQTPGQGLQFLFEYFSETQRNKGNFPGRFSGRQFSNSRSEMNVSTLELGDSALYLCASSARTGVVEKLFFGSGTQLSVL.

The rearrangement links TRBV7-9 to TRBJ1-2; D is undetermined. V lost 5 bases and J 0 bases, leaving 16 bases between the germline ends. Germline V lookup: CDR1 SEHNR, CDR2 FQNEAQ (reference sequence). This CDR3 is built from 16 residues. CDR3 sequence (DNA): TGTGCCAGCAGCCCTACGCCCTCGTTAGCTAACTATGGCTACACCTTC. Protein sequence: CASSPTPSLANYGYTF.

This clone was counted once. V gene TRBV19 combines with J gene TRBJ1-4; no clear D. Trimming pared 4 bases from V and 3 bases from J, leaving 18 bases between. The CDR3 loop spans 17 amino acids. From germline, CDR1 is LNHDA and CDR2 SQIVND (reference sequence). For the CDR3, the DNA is TGTGCCAGTAGTACCCGGGTCGCTAGTTTCTCTAATGAAAAACTGTTTTTT. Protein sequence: CASSTRVASFSNEKLFF.

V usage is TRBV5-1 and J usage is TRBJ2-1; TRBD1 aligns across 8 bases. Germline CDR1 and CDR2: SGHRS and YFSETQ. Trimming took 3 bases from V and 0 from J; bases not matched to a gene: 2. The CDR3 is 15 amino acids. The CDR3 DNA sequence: TGCGCCAGCAGCTCACAGGGGGGCTCCTACAATGAGCAGTTCTTC. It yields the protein CASSSQGGSYNEQFF.

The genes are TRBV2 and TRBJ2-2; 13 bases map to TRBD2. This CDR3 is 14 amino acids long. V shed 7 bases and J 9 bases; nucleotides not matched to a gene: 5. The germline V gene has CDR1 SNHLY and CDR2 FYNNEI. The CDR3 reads CASKLAGGPRELFF. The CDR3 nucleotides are TGTGCCAGCAAACTAGCGGGGGGGCCCAGGGAGCTGTTTTTT.

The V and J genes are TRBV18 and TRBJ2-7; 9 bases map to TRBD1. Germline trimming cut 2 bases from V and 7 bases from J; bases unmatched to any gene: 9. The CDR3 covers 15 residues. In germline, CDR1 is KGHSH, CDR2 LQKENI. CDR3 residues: CASSPRGQGGGEQYF. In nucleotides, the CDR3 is TGTGCCAGCTCACCAAGGGGACAGGGTGGAGGGGAGCAGTACTTC. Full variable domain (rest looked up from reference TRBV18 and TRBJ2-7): NAGVMQNPRHLVRRRGQEARLRCSPMKGHSHVYWYRQLPEEGLKFMVYLQKENIIDESGMPKERFSAEFPKEGPSILRIQQVVRGDSAAYFCASSPRGQGGGEQYFGPGTRLTVT.

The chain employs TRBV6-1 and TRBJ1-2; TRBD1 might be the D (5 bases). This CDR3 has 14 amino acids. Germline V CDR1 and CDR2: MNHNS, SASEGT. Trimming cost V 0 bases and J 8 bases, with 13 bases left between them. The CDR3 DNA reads TGTGCCAGCAGTGAAGCGATGGGTTGGGACGGCTACACCTTC. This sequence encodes CASSEAMGWDGYTF.